The source of this T cell receptor beta chain is a study of PD-L1 blockade in urothelial cancer. Study-level background: Patients' prior chemotherapy regimens numbered 0 to 3.

The assay was immunoSEQ multiplex PCR, and TCRdb's table has in-frame clones only and misses some. The repertoire holds about 43,000 clones, with more than 70% as singletons. The germline V and J ends were trimmed by 3 bases and 8 bases, with 7 bases remaining between them. Germline V CDR1 and CDR2: LNHDA, SQIVND (reference sequence). This CDR3 comprises 11 residues. The material sequenced was PBMCs, taken around atezolizumab (anti-PD-L1) treatment. The clonotype originates from a man older than 75 with urothelial cancer. The chain recombines TRBV19 with TRBJ1-2; D not resolved. The CDR3 region is CASSIGGGYTF. CDR3 nucleotides: TGTGCCAGTAGTATTGGAGGCGGCTACACCTTC.